The TCR beta chain under discussion was sequenced for a study of T cell responses to AZD1222 COVID-19 vaccine. The CDR3 totals 13 residues. Trimming stripped 6 bases from V and 6 bases from J, with 14 bases between. Per the germline V gene, CDR1 is MDHEN and CDR2 is SYDVKM. General study findings and limits: Clonal diversity was possibly underestimated, and white British individuals and females predominated among donors. It was only after the peak T cell response that any repertoires were sampled.

The method was immunoSEQ multiplex PCR; TCRdb's version includes in-frame clones alone and lacks a portion of them. The table includes 90,000 to 110,000 clones, approximately 91% detected once. For this clone: The antigen is unknown.

The TCR comes from an adult in good health. The sequenced sample was peripheral blood, obtained on day 0 of MenACWY control vaccination. The chain has TRBV28 and TRBJ1-2; perhaps TRBD1 as D (6 bases). The CDR3 DNA reads as TGTGCCAGCAGCTACAGGGATGAGGATGGCTACACCTTC. Translated, it gives CASSYRDEDGYTF.